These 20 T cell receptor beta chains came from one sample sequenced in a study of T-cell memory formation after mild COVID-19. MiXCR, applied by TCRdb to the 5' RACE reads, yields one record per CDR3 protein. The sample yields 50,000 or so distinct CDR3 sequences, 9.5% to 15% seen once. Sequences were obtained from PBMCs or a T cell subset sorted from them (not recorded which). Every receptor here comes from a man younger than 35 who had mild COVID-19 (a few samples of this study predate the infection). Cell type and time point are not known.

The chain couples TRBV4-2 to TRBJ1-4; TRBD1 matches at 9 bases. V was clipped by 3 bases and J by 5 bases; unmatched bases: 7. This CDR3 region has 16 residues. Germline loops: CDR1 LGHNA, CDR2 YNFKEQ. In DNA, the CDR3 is TGTGCCAGCAGCCAGGGCCGGGACAGGGCCAATGAAAAACTGTTTTTT. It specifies CASSQGRDRANEKLFF.

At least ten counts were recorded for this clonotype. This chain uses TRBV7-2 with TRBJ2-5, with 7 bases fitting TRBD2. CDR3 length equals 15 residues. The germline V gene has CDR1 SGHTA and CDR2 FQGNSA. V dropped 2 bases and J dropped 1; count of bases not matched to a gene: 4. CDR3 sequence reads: CASSLTAGVQETQYF. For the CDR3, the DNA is TGTGCCAGCAGCTTAACCGCGGGGGTCCAAGAGACCCAGTACTTC.

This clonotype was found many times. This CDR3 reads CASTDGPYEQYV. The CDR3 DNA follows: TGCGCCAGCACGGACGGGCCCTACGAGCAGTACGTC. This chain joins TRBV5-1 and TRBJ2-7; D gene uncertain. This CDR3 is 12 amino acids long. CDR1 SGHRS and CDR2 YFSETQ come from the germline V gene. Trimming took 6 bases from V and 2 from J, leaving 9 bases between them.

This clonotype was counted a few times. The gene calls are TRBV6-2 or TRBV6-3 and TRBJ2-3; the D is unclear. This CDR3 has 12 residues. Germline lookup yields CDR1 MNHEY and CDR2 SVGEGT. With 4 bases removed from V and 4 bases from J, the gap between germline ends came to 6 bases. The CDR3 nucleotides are TGTGCCAGCAGTTCAGTCGCAGATACGCAGTATTTT. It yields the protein CASSSVADTQYF.

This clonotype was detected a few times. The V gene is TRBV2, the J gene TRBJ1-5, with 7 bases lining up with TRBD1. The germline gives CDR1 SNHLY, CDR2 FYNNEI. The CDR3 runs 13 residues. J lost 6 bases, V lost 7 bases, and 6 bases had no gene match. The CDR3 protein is CASTGTDSQPQHF. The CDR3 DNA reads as TGTGCCAGCACCGGGACAGACTCTCAGCCCCAGCATTTT.

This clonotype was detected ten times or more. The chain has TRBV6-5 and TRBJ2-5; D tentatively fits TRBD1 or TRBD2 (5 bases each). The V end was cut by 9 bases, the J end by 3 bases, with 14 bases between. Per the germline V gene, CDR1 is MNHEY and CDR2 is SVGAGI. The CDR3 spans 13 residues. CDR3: CASYKLGEETQYF. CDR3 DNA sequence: TGTGCCAGTTATAAACTGGGGGAAGAGACCCAGTACTTC.

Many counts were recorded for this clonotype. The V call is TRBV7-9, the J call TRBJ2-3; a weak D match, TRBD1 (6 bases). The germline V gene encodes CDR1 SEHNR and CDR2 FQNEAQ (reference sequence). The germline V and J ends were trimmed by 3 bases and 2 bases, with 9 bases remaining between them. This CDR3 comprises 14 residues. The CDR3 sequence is CASSFSGDTDTQYF. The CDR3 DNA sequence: TGTGCCAGCAGCTTTTCAGGGGACACAGATACGCAGTATTTT.

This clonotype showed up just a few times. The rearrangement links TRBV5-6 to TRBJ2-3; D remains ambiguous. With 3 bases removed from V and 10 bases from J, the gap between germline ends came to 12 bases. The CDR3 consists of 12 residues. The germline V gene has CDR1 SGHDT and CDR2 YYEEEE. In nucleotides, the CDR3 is TGTGCCAGCAGCTGGGGATTGGGTCCGCAGTATTTT. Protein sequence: CASSWGLGPQYF.

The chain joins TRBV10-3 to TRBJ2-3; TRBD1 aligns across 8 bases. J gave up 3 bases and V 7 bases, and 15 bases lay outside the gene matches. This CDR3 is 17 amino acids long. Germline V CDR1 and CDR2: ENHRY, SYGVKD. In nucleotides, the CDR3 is TGTGCCATCACCGAGGCCAGGCGTGGACAGGGTACAGATACGCAGTATTTT. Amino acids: CAITEARRGQGTDTQYF.

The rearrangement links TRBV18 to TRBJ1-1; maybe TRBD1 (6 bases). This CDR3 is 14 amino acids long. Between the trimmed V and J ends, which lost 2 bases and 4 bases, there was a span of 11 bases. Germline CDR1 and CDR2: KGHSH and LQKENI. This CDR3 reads CASSPSGGLTEAFF. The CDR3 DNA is TGTGCCAGCTCACCAAGCGGGGGCCTCACTGAAGCTTTCTTT.

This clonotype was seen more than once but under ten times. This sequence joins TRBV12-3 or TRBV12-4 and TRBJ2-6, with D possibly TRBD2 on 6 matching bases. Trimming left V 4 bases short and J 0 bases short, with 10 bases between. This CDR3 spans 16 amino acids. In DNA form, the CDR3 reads TGTGCCAGCAGTTCCCCCGGGAGCTCTGGGGCCAACGTCCTGACTTTC. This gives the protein CASSSPGSSGANVLTF.

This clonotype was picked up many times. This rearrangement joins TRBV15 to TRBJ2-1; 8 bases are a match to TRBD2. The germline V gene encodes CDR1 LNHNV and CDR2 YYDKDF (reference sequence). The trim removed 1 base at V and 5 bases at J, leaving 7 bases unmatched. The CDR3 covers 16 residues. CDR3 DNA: TGTGCCACCAGCAGAGTAGGTAGCGGGGAGCACAATGAGCAGTTCTTC. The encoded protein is CATSRVGSGEHNEQFF.

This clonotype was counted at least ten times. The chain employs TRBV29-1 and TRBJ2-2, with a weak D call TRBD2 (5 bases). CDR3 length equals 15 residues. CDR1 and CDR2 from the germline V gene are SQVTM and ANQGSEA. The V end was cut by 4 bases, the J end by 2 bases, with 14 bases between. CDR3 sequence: CSVVSLGRNTGELFF. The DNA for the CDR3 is TGCAGCGTTGTGTCTTTGGGGAGAAACACCGGGGAGCTGTTTTTT.

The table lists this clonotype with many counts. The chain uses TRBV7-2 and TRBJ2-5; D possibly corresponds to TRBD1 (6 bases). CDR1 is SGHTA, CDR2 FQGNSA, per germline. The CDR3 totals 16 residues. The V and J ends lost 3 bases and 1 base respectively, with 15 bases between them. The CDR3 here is CASSFRQGLTQETQYF. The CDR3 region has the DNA TGTGCCAGCAGCTTCAGGCAGGGGCTCACCCAAGAGACCCAGTACTTC.

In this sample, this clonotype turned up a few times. Here the CDR3 DNA reads TGCAGTGGCCGACGTCCGGGACTAGCGGGGGGAATCACAGATACGCAGTATTTT. Its translation: CSGRRPGLAGGITDTQYF. The V gene is TRBV20-1, the J gene TRBJ2-3, with TRBD2 matching 15 bases. With 7 bases clipped from V and 2 bases from J, the junction kept 13 bases outside the gene matches. CDR1 and CDR2 (germline): DFQATT, SNEGSKA (reference sequence). The CDR3 contains 18 residues.

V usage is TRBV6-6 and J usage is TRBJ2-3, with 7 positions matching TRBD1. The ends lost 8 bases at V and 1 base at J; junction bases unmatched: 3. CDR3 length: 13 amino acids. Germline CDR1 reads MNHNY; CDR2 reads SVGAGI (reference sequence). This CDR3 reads CASRGQGTDTQYF. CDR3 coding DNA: TGTGCCAGCCGAGGACAGGGCACAGATACGCAGTATTTT.

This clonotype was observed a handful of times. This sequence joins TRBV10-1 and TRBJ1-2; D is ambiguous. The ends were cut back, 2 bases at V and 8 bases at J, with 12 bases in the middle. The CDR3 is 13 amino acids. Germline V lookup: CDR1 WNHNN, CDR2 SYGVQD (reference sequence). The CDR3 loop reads CASSEDPSRGYTF. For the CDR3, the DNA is TGCGCCAGCAGTGAGGACCCTTCACGAGGCTACACCTTC.

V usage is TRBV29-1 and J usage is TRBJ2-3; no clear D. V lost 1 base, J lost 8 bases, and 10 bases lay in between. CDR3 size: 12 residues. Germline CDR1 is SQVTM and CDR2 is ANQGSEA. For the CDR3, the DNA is TGCAGCGTTGAAGGTAGTGAGGTTACGCAGTATTTT. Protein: CSVEGSEVTQYF.

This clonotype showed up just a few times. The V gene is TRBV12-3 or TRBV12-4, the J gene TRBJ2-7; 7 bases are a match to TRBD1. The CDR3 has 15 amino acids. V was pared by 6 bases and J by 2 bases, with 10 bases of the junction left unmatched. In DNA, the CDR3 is TGTGCCAGCAGCCCCCGACAGGGACGGGCCTACGAGCAGTACTTC. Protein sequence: CASSPRQGRAYEQYF.

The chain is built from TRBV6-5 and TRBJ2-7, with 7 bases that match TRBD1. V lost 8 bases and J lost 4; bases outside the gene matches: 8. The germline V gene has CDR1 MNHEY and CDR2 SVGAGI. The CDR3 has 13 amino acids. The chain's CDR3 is CASSGTVPYEQYF. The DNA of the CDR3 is TGTGCCAGCTCCGGGACAGTTCCTTACGAGCAGTACTTC.